The clone carrying this T cell receptor beta chain was counted only a few times. Its antigen is currently unknown. The CDR3 runs 16 residues. Trimming took 0 bases from V and 2 from J; bases not matched to a gene: 4. From germline, CDR1 is SGHRS and CDR2 YFSETQ. This entry is derived from a study of cytomegalovirus exposure and HLA in healthy donors. General study results and limits: The authors excluded some V segments, including TRBV6-2 and TRBV6-3, as indistinguishable.

Both 60 Vbeta primers and 13 Jbeta primers went into the PCR. The data were produced by immunoSEQ multiplex PCR, yet TCRdb's version contains in-frame clones alone and is incomplete. The sample comprises around 230,000 clones, almost 80% of which are singletons, and 1.5% to 2% rests with the top ten. V gene TRBV5-1 combines with J gene TRBJ2-7; the match to TRBD2 covers 11 bases. Sequences were obtained from PBMCs. This clonotype was obtained from a male donor in good health and CMV-seronegative. CDR3 in DNA: TGCGCCAGCAGCTTGGGTGGTAGCGGGAGGGCCTACGAGCAGTACTTC. This translates into CASSLGGSGRAYEQYF. Filled out from reference TRBV5-1 and TRBJ2-7, the complete variable domain reads KAGVTQTPRYLIKTRGQQVTLSCSPISGHRSVSWYQQTPGQGLQFLFEYFSETQRNKGNFPGRFSGRQFSNSRSEMNVSTLELGDSALYLCASSLGGSGRAYEQYFGPGTRLTVT.